This T cell receptor beta chain was captured in a study of blood T cell repertoires in COVID-19. Looking at the study overall: The United States, Italy and Spain provided the acute and convalescent COVID-19 samples.

The CDR3 extends over 15 amino acids. Germline CDR1 reads SGHDN; CDR2 reads FVKESK. The V and J ends lost 0 bases and 4 bases respectively, with 10 bases between them. The Seattle patients, enrolled during active infection, were followed longitudinally. Original processing methods: Amplification from reference gene primers served as the basis for estimated nucleated cell counts. TCRdb's copy holds only in-frame clones and misses some; the assay was immunoSEQ multiplex PCR. The DNA gave D and trimming, while V, J and clone size come from that table. The sample lists 40,000 to 55,000 clones; approximately 90% were seen once.

V is TRBV14 and J is TRBJ1-3; a weak D match, TRBD1 (5 bases). The clonotype comes from a man aged 50-59 years with COVID-19, enrolled during active disease. Sequenced sample: peripheral blood. This CDR3 reads CASSQDFAGGNTIYF. The CDR3 bases are TGTGCCAGCAGCCAAGATTTCGCAGGGGGAAACACCATATATTTT.